This TCR beta chain was recorded in a study of shared T cell receptors in the human thymus. Germline V CDR1 and CDR2: LGHNT, FRNRAP. V lost 3 bases to trimming and J lost 3 bases, with 20 bases between them. There are 18 residues in the CDR3. TCRdb's table, derived via immunoSEQ multiplex PCR, lists solely in-frame clones and lacks some. The sample holds tens of thousands of clones, about 95% seen once. The chain is built from TRBV12-5 and TRBJ2-2; D is unclear. What was sequenced was thymocytes. This receptor was taken from a human donor. CDR3 nucleotides: TGTGCTAGTGGTTTCCCCCCCCGTCCTAACCCAGACACCGGGGAGCTGTTTTTT. Its translation: CASGFPPRPNPDTGELFF.